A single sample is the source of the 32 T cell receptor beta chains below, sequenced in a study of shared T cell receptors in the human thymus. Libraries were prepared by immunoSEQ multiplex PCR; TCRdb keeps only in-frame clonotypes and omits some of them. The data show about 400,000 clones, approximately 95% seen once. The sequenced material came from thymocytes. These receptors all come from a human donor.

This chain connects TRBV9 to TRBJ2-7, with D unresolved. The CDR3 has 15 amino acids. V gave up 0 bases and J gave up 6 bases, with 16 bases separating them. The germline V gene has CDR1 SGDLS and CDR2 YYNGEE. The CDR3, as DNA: TGTGCCAGCAGCGTAGATCGTCAGAGGATCGGCGAGCAGTACTTC. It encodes CASSVDRQRIGEQYF. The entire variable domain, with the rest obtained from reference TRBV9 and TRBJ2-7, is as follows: DSGVTQTPKHLITATGQRVTLRCSPRSGDLSVYWYQQSLDQGLQFLIQYYNGEERAKGNILERFSAQQFPDLHSELNLSSLELGDSALYFCASSVDRQRIGEQYFGPGTRLTVT.

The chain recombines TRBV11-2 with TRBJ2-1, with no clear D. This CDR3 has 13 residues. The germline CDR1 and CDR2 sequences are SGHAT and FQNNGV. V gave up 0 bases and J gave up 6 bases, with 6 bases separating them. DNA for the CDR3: TGTGCCAGCAGCTTAGAGCCCACCAATGAGCAGTTCTTC. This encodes CASSLEPTNEQFF.

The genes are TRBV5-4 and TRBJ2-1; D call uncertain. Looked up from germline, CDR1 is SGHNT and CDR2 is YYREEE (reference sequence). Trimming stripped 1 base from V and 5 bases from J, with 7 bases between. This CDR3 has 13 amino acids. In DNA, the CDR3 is TGTGCCAGCAGCTTGAGACCCCACAATGAGCAGTTCTTC. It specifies CASSLRPHNEQFF.

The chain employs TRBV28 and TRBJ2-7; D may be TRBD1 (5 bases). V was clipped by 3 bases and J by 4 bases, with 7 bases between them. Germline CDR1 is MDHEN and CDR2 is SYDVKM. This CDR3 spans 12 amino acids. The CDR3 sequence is CASSFRVYEQYF. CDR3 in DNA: TGTGCCAGCAGTTTCAGGGTATACGAGCAGTACTTC.

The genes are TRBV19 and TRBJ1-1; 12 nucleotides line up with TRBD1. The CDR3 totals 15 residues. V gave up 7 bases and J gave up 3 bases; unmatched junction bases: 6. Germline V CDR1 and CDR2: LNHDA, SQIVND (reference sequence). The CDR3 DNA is TGTGCCAGTACCCCGGGACAGGGGGCGGACACTGAAGCTTTCTTT. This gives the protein CASTPGQGADTEAFF.

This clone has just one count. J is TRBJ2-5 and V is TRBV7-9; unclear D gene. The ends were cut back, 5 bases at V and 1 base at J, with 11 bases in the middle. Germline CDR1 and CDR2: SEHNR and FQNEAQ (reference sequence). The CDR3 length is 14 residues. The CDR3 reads CASSPPPGQETQYF. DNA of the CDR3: TGTGCCAGCAGCCCCCCGCCGGGCCAAGAGACCCAGTACTTC. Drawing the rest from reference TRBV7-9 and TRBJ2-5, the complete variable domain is DTGVSQNPRHKITKRGQNVTFRCDPISEHNRLYWYRQTLGQGPEFLTYFQNEAQLEKSRLLSDRFSAERPKGSFSTLEIQRTEQGDSAMYLCASSPPPGQETQYFGPGTRLLVL.

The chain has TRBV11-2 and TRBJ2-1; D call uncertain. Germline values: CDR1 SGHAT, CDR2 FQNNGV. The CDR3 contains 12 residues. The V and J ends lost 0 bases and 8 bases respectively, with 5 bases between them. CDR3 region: CASSLEAYEQFF. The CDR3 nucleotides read TGTGCCAGCAGCTTAGAAGCATATGAGCAGTTCTTC.

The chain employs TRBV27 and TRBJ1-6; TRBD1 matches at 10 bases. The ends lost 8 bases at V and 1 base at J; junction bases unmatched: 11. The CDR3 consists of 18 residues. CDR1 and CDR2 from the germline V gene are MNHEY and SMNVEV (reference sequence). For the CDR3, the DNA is TGTGCCAGCGGACGGGACAGGGGTACATTATCCTATAATTCACCCCTCCACTTT. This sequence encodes CASGRDRGTLSYNSPLHF.

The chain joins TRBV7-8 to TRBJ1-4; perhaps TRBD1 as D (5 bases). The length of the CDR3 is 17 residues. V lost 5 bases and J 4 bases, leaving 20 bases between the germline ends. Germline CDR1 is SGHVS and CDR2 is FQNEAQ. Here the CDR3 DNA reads TGTGCCAGCAGCACCTGGGAGTCAGGGCCCCTTAATGAAAAACTGTTTTTT. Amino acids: CASSTWESGPLNEKLFF. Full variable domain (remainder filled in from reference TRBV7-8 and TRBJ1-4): GAGVSQSPRYKVAKRGQDVALRCDPISGHVSLFWYQQALGQGPEFLTYFQNEAQLDKSGLPSDRFFAERPEGSVSTLKIQRTQQEDSAVYLCASSTWESGPLNEKLFFGSGTQLSVL.

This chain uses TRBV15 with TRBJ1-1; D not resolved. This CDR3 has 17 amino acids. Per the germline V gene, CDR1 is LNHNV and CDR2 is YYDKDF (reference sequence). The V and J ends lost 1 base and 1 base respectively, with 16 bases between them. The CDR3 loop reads CATSRGPLGSRNTEAFF. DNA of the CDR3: TGTGCCACCAGCAGAGGGCCCTTAGGGAGCAGGAACACTGAAGCTTTCTTT.

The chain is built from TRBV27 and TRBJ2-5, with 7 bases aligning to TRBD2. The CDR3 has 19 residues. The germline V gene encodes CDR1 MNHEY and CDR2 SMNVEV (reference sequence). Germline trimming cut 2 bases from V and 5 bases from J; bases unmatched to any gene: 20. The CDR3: CASSLRREGLIIGGETQYF. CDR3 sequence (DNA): TGTGCCAGCAGTTTAAGGAGGGAGGGCCTAATAATCGGAGGCGAGACCCAGTACTTC.

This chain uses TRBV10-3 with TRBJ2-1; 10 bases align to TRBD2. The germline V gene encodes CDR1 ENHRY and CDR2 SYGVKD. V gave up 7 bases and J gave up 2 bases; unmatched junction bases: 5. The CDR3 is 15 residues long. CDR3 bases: TGTGCCATCACCAATCTAGCGGGAGCCTACAATGAGCAGTTCTTC. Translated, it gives CAITNLAGAYNEQFF.

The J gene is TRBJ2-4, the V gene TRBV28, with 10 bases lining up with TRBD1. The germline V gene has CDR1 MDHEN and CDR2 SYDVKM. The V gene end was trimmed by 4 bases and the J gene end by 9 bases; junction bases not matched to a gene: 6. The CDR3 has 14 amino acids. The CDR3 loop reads CASSSRDRGSIQYF. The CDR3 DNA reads TGTGCCAGCAGTTCCCGGGACAGGGGTAGCATTCAGTACTTC.

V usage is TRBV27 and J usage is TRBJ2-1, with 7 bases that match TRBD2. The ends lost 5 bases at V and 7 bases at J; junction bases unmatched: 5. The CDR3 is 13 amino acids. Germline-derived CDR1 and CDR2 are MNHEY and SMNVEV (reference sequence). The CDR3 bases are TGTGCCAGCAGTCCGACTAGCACAAATGAGCAGTTCTTC. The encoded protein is CASSPTSTNEQFF.

The CDR3 region has the DNA TGTGCCAGCAGCTTAGTTAAGAGGAGTGAAAAACTGTTTTTT. As protein: CASSLVKRSEKLFF. V and J are TRBV7-9 and TRBJ1-4; D unclear. The length of the CDR3 is 14 residues. Germline-derived CDR1 and CDR2 are SEHNR and FQNEAQ (reference sequence). The V and J ends lost 1 base and 7 bases respectively, with 10 bases between them.

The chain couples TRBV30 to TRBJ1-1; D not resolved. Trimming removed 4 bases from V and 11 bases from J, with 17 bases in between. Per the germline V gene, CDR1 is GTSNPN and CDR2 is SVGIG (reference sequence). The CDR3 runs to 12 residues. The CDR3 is CAWNWAAGSAFF. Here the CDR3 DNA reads TGTGCCTGGAACTGGGCAGCGGGTTCGGCTTTCTTT.

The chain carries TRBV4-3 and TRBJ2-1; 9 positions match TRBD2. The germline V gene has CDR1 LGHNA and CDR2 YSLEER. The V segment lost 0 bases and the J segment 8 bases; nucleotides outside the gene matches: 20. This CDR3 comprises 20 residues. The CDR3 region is CASSQDGIAGESPVDDEQFF. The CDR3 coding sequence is TGCGCCAGCAGCCAAGATGGAATAGCGGGAGAATCCCCGGTAGACGATGAGCAGTTCTTC.

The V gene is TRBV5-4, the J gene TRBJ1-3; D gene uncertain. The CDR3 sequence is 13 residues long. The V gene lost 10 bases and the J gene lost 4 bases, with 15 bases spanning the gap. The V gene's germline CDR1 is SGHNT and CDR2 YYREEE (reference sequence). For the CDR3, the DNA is TGTGCCTCGAGGGAGCGCGGGGGAAACACCATATATTTT. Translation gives CASRERGGNTIYF.

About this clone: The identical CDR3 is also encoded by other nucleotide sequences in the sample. The CDR3 nucleotides are TGCGCCAGCAGCCAAGAGGACGATCAAGAGACCCAGTACTTC. Protein: CASSQEDDQETQYF. The chain uses TRBV4-1 and TRBJ2-5; no firm D call. CDR1 MGHRA and CDR2 YSYEKL come from the germline V gene. V was clipped by 0 bases and J by 2 bases, with 7 bases between them. The CDR3 has 14 residues.

For the CDR3, the DNA is TGTGCCAGCAGTTTATCAGGGGTGGACGGGGAGCTGTTTTTT. This translates into CASSLSGVDGELFF. The V and J genes are TRBV28 and TRBJ2-2; D might be TRBD1 (6 bases). The germline CDR1 and CDR2 sequences are MDHEN and SYDVKM. CDR3 size: 14 residues. V dropped 1 base and J dropped 7 bases, with 10 bases sitting between them.

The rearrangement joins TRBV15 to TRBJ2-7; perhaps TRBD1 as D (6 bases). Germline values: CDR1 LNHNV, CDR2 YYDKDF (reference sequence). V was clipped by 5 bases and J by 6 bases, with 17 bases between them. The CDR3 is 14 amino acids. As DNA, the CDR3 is TGTGCCACCAGCGGTAGGGACAAATATTGCGAGCAGTACTTC. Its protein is CATSGRDKYCEQYF. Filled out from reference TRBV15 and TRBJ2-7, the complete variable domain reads DAMVIQNPRYQVTQFGKPVTLSCSQTLNHNVMYWYQQKSSQAPKLLFHYYDKDFNNEADTPDNFQSRRPNTSFCFLDIRSPGLGDTAMYLCATSGRDKYCEQYFGPGTRLTVT.

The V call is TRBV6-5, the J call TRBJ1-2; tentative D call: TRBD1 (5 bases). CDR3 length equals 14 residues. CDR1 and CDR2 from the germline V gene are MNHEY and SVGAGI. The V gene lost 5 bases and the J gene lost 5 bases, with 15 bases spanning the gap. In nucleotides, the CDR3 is TGTGCCAGCAGTAACCCACAGGAACCTTATGGCTACACCTTC. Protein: CASSNPQEPYGYTF.

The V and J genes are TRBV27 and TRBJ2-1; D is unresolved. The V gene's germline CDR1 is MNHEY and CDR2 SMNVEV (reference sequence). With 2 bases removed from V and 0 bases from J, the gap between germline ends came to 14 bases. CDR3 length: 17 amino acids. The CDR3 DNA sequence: TGTGCCAGCAGTTTAACGTTGGGATTCAGCTCCTACAATGAGCAGTTCTTC. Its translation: CASSLTLGFSSYNEQFF.

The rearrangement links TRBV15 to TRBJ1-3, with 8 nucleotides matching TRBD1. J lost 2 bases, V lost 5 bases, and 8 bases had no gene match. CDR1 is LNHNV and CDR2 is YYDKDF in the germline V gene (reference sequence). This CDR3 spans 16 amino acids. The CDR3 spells CATSSVQGAPGNTIYF. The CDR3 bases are TGTGCCACCAGCTCTGTTCAGGGGGCTCCTGGAAACACCATATATTTT.

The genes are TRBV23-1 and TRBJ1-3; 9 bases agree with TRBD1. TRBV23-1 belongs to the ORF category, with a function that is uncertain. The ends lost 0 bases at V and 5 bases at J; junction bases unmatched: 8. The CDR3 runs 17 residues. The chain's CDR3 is CASSQSPRTGVRNTIYF. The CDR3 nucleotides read TGCGCCAGCAGTCAATCCCCTCGGACAGGGGTTAGAAACACCATATATTTT.

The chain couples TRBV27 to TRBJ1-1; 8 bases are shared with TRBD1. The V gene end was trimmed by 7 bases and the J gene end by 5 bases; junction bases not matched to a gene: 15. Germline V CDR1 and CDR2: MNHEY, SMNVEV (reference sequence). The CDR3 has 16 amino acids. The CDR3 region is CASNLTGQDWGTEAFF. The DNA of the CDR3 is TGTGCCAGCAACCTAACGGGACAGGACTGGGGGACTGAAGCTTTCTTT.

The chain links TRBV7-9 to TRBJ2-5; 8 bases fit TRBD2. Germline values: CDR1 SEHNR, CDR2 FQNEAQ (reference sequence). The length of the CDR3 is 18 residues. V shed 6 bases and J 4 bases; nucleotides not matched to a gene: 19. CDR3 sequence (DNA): TGTGCCAGCAGACCCTTCGGGATAAACGGGAGGGCGGGAGAGACCCAGTACTTC. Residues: CASRPFGINGRAGETQYF.

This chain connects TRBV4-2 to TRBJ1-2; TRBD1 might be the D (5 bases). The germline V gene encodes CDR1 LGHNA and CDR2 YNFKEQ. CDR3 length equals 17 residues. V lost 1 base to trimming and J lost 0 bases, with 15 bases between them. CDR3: CASSQVVRGESNYGYTF. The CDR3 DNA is TGTGCCAGCAGCCAAGTCGTCCGGGGGGAATCTAACTATGGCTACACCTTC.

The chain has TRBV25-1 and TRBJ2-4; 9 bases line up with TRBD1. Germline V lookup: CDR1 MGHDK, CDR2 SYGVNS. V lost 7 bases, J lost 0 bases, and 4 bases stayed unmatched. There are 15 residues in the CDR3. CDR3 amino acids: CASKGTGLAKNIQYF. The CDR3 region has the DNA TGTGCCAGCAAAGGGACAGGGTTAGCCAAAAACATTCAGTACTTC.

CDR3 sequence (DNA): TGCGCCAGCAGCCCCCACGGACATACGGGGGGAGCGGGCAATGAGCAGTTCTTC. It translates to CASSPHGHTGGAGNEQFF. V is TRBV5-1 and J is TRBJ2-1, with TRBD2 identical over 7 bases. Per germline, CDR1 SGHRS and CDR2 YFSETQ. Germline trimming cut 4 bases from V and 6 bases from J; bases unmatched to any gene: 19. The CDR3 loop spans 18 amino acids.

The CDR3 DNA reads TGCGCCAGCAGCTTGGAAGATCGGGAAGTCTACGAGCAGTACTTC. Translating it yields CASSLEDREVYEQYF. This chain uses TRBV5-1 with TRBJ2-7; a possible D gene is TRBD2 (5 bases). The ends were cut back, 0 bases at V and 3 bases at J, with 13 bases in the middle. The CDR3 is made up of 15 amino acids. The germline V gene encodes CDR1 SGHRS and CDR2 YFSETQ.

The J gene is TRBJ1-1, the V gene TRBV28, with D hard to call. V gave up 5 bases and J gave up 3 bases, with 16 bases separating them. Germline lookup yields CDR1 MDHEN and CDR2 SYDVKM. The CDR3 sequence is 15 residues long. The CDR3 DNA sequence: TGTGCCAGCAGTCGGACTGCCGACGAGCACACTGAAGCTTTCTTT. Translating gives CASSRTADEHTEAFF.